The entry below describes one T cell receptor beta chain. This entry comes from a study of cytomegalovirus exposure and HLA in healthy donors. The study ran its PCR with 60 Vbeta and 13 Jbeta primers. The protocol was immunoSEQ multiplex PCR, while the TCRdb copy is restricted to in-frame clones and leaves out a portion. The table records 200,000 to 300,000 clones, approximately 85% of them present only once. Germline CDR1 SNHLY, CDR2 FYNNEI. V gave up 7 bases and J gave up 4 bases, with 11 bases separating them. The CDR3 runs 12 residues. The chain carries TRBV2 and TRBJ2-7; the D is unclear. The clonotype was recovered from a woman between 35 and 50 years old in good health and CMV-seropositive. Sequencing was performed on PBMCs. CDR3 nucleotides: TGTGCCAGCAAATTGTCCCCTTACGAGCAGTACTTC. This encodes CASKLSPYEQYF. Combining the CDR3 with reference TRBV2 and TRBJ2-7 gives the whole variable domain EPEVTQTPSHQVTQMGQEVILRCVPISNHLYFYWYRQILGQKVEFLVSFYNNEISEKSEIFDDQFSVERPDGSNFTLKIRSTKLEDSAMYFCASKLSPYEQYFGPGTRLTVT.